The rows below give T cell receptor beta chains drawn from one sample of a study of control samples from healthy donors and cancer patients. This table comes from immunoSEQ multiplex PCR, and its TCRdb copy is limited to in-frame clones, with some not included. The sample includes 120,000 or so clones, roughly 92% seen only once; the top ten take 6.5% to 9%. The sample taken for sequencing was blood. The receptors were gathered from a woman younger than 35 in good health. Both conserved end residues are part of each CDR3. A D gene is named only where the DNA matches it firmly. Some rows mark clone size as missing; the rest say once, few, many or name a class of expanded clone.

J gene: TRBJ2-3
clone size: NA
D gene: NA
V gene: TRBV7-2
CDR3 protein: CASSLVWRGMRGDTQYF
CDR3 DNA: TGTGCCAGCAGCTTAGTTTGGCGGGGAATGCGGGGAGATACGCAGTATTTT

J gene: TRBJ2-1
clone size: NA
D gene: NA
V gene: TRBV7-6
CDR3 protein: CASSTRAINEQFF
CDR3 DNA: TGTGCCAGCAGCACCCGGGCTATCAATGAGCAGTTCTTC

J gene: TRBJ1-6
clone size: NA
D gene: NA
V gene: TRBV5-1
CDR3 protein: CASSLAGTPGYNSPLHF
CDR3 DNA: TGCGCCAGCAGCTTGGCTGGGACACCAGGTTATAATTCACCCCTCCACTTT

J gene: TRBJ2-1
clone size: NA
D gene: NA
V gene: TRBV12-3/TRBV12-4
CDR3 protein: CASSLQVGNEQFF
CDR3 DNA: TGTGCCAGCAGTTTACAGGTAGGAAATGAGCAGTTCTTC

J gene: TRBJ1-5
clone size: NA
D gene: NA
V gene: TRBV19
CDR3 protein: CASSMGGYSNQPQHF
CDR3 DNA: TGTGCCAGTAGTATGGGCGGATATAGCAATCAGCCCCAGCATTTT

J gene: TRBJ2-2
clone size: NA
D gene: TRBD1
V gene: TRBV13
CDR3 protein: CASSLRQGVTGELFF
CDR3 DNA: TGTGCCAGCAGCCTCCGACAGGGGGTCACCGGGGAGCTGTTTTTT

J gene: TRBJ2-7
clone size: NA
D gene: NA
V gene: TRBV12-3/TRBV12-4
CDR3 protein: CASSFGAWEQYF
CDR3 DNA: TGTGCCAGCAGTTTCGGGGCGTGGGAGCAGTACTTC

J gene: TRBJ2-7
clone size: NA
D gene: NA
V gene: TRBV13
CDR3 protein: CASSLVGSSYEQYF
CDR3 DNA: TGTGCCAGCAGCTTGGTAGGGTCCTCCTACGAGCAGTACTTC

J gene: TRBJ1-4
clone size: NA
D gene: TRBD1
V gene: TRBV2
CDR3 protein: CASSEDRSTNEKLFF
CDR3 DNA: TGTGCCAGCAGTGAGGACAGGTCGACTAATGAAAAACTGTTTTTT

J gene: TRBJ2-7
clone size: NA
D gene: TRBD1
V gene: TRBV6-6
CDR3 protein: CASRTGWGGEQYF
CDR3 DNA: TGTGCCAGCCGGACAGGGTGGGGTGGCGAGCAGTACTTC

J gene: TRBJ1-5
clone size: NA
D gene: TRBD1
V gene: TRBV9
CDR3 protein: CASSVRSGQGIRGNQPQHF
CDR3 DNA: TGTGCCAGCAGCGTAAGATCGGGACAGGGTATTCGGGGCAATCAGCCCCAGCATTTT

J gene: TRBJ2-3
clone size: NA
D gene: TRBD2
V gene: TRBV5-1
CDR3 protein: CASSAGTSGAWTDTQYF
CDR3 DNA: TGCGCCAGCAGCGCCGGGACTAGCGGGGCTTGGACAGATACGCAGTATTTT

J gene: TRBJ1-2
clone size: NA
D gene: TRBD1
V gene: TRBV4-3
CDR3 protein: CASSQVTAGGDYGYTF
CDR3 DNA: TGCGCCAGCAGCCAAGTAACGGCAGGGGGCGACTATGGCTACACCTTC

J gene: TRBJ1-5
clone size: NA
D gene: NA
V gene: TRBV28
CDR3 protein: CASSYGHSNQPQHF
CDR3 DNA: TGTGCCAGCAGTTACGGGCATAGCAATCAGCCCCAGCATTTT

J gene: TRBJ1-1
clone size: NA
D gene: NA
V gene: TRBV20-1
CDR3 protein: CSAEYREKAFF
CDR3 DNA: TGCAGTGCTGAATACAGGGAAAAGGCTTTCTTT

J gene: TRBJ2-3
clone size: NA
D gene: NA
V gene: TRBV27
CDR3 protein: CASSQSTDTQYF
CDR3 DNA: TGTGCCAGCAGCCAAAGCACAGATACGCAGTATTTT

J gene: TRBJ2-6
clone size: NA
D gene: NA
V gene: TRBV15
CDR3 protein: CATSRERRAGANVLTF
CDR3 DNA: TGTGCCACCAGCAGAGAACGCAGGGCTGGGGCCAACGTCCTGACTTTC

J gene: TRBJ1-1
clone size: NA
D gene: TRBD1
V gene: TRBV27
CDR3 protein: CASSFGTGWKAFF
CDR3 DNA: TGTGCCAGCAGTTTCGGGACAGGGTGGAAAGCTTTCTTT

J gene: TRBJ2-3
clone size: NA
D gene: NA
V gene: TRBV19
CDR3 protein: CASSIPETDTQYF
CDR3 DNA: TGTGCCAGTAGTATACCTGAGACAGATACGCAGTATTTT

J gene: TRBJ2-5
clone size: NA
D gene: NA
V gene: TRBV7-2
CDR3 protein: CASSLSLDTYQETQYF
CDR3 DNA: TGTGCCAGCAGCTTATCCCTGGACACGTACCAAGAGACCCAGTACTTC

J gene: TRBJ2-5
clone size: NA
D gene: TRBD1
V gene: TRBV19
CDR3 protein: CASSHESYRGMETQYF
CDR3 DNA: TGTGCCAGTAGTCATGAGAGTTACAGGGGAATGGAGACCCAGTACTTC

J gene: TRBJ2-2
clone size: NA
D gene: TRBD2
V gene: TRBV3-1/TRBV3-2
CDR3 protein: CASSPRSGLAGGSTGELFF
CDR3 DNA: TGTGCCAGCAGCCCGCGCTCCGGACTAGCGGGAGGGTCGACCGGGGAGCTGTTTTTT

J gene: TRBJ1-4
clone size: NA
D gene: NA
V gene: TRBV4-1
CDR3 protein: CASSQVLSNEKLFF
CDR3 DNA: TGCGCCAGCAGCCAAGTCCTTTCCAATGAAAAACTGTTTTTT

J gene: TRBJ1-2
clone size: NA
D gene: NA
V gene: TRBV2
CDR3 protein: CASREGSGYTF
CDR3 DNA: TGTGCCAGCAGGGAAGGGTCTGGCTACACCTTC

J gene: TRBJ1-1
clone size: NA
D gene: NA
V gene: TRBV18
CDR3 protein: CASSPSRDEAFF
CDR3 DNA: TGTGCCAGCTCACCTTCTAGGGATGAAGCTTTCTTT

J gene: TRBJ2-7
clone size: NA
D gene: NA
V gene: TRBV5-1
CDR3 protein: CASSLIVAPSYEQYF
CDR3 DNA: TGCGCCAGCAGCTTGATTGTGGCCCCCTCCTACGAGCAGTACTTC

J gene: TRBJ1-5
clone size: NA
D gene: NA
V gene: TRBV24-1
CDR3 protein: CATREVKNSVGNQPQHF
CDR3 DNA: TGTGCCACCCGAGAGGTAAAAAATAGTGTCGGCAATCAGCCCCAGCATTTT

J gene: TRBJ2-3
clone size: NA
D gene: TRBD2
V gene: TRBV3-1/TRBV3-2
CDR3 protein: CASSQGGRGTSGGTSTDTQYF
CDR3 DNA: TGTGCCAGCAGCCAAGGGGGCCGCGGGACTAGCGGGGGTACTAGCACAGATACGCAGTATTTT

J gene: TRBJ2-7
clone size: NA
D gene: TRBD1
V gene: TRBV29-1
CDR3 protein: CSVVFLTGTVRSGEQYF
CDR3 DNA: TGCAGCGTTGTATTCCTAACCGGGACAGTTCGTTCCGGCGAGCAGTACTTC

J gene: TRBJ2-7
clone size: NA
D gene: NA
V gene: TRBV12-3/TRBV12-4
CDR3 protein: CASAPLLGGEQYF
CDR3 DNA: TGTGCCAGCGCTCCCCTTCTAGGGGGCGAGCAGTACTTC

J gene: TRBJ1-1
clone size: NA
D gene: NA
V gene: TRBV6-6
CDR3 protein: CASSYGGTEAFF
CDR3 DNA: TGTGCCAGCAGTTACGGGGGGACTGAAGCTTTCTTT

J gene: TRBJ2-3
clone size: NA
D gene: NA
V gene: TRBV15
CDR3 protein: CATGGSRTDTQYF
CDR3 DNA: TGTGCCACTGGGGGCAGCCGCACAGATACGCAGTATTTT

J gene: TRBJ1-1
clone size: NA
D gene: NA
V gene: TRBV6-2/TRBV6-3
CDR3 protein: CASSDYRDTEAFF
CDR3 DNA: TGTGCCAGCAGTGACTACAGGGACACTGAAGCTTTCTTT

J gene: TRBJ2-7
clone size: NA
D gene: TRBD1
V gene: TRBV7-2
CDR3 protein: CASSLPGQGIYEQYF
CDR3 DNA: TGTGCCAGCAGCTTACCGGGACAGGGTATCTACGAGCAGTACTTC

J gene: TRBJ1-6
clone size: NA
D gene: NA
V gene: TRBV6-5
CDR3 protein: CASKFRENSPLHF
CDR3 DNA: TGTGCCAGCAAGTTCAGGGAGAATTCACCCCTCCACTTT

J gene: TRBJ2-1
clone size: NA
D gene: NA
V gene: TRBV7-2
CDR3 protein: CASSASGGAEQFF
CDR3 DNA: TGTGCCAGCAGCGCCTCCGGGGGTGCGGAGCAGTTCTTC

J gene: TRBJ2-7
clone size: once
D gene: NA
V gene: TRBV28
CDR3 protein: CASSFRYEQYF
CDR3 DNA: TGTGCCAGCAGTTTCCGATACGAGCAGTACTTC

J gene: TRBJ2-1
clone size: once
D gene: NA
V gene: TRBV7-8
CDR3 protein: CASSLLVLASYNEQFF
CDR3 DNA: TGTGCCAGCAGCTTATTGGTCCTAGCCTCCTACAATGAGCAGTTCTTC

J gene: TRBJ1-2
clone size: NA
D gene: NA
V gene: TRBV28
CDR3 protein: CASSPIGQPYYGYTF
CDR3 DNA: TGTGCCAGCAGTCCCATCGGGCAGCCATACTATGGCTACACCTTC

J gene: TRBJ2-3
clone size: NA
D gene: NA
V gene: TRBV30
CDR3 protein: CALTRQGGLGTDTQYF
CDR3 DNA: TGTGCCTTGACTCGACAGGGAGGGTTGGGCACAGATACGCAGTATTTT

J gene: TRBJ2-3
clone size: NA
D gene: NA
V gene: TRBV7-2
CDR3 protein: CASSVRGSTDTQYF
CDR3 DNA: TGTGCCAGCAGCGTCCGGGGGAGCACAGATACGCAGTATTTT

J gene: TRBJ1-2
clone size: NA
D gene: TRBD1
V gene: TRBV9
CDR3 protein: CASSVVRTGGLGGYTF
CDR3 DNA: TGTGCCAGCAGCGTAGTCAGGACAGGGGGCTTAGGTGGCTACACCTTC

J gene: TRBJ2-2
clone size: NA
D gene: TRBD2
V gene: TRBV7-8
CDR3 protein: CASSSGLAGTGTGELFF
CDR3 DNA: TGTGCCAGCAGCTCGGGACTAGCGGGGACGGGCACCGGGGAGCTGTTTTTT

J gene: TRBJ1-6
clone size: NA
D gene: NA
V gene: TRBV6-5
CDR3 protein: CASTSTTARSPLHF
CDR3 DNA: TGTGCCAGCACCTCAACGACGGCTCGCTCACCCCTCCACTTT

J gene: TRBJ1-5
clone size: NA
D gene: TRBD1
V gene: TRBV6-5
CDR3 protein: CATAKTGGNQPQHF
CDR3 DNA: TGTGCCACCGCGAAGACAGGGGGCAATCAGCCCCAGCATTTT

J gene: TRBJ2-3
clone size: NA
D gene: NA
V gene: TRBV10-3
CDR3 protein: CAISGGFLPDTQYF
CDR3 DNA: TGTGCCATCAGTGGGGGGTTCCTCCCAGATACGCAGTATTTT